This TCR beta chain is drawn from a study of graft-versus-host responses after intestinal transplantation. The wider study: Each recipient received a multivisceral, liver-intestinal, or isolated intestinal graft. Every one of the recipients received anti-thymocyte globulin induction and afterwards took tacrolimus and steroids for 3 to 4 years. Study outcomes and limitations: GvH clones were identified in recipient marrow, with some first appearing in ileum or blood.

With respect to this clone: Its antigen remains unknown.

Assay: immunoSEQ multiplex PCR; the TCRdb copy retains only in-frame clones and omits some. The repertoire has around 40,000 clones, 83% of them found once; the top ten carry around 3.2%. V lost 1 base to trimming and J lost 6 bases, with 14 bases between them. This CDR3 comprises 15 residues. Germline lookup yields CDR1 MNHNS and CDR2 SASEGT. The material was PBMCs, obtained 1,000 to 1,300 days after transplant. The receptor comes from a human patient who received an intestinal transplant, so some T cells may come from the graft donor. This rearrangement joins TRBV6-1 to TRBJ2-3, with a possible D match to TRBD1 (5 bases). The CDR3 region has the DNA TGTGCCAGCAGTGAAGTTCTCCAGGGTGCGGATACGCAGTATTTT. As protein: CASSEVLQGADTQYF.